The T cell receptor (beta chain) under discussion was sequenced for a study of T cell responses to AZD1222 COVID-19 vaccine. Notes on the study in general: Donors were chiefly white British, with a greater number of females, and clonal diversity was perhaps underestimated. Spike-specific TCRs gained breadth and depth after people received two AZD1222 doses.

This clone was seen once. Its antigen is as yet unknown. Sequencing was performed with immunoSEQ multiplex PCR; in TCRdb, only in-frame clones are kept and a portion is missing. This sample yields some 140,000 clones, of which 93% are seen a single time; around 3.3% belongs to the top ten. The length of the CDR3 is 14 residues. Germline CDR1 KGHDR, CDR2 SFDVKD. V dropped 4 bases and J dropped 6 bases, with 14 bases sitting between them. The V call is TRBV24-1, the J call TRBJ1-2; D gene unclear. The source of this sequence is an adult in good health. The sequencing used peripheral blood, collected on day 0 of AZD1222 vaccination. As DNA, the CDR3 is TGTGCCACCAGTGACCGAAAAACACTCAATGGCTACACCTTC. Protein product: CATSDRKTLNGYTF.